These T cell receptor beta chains were read from a single sample in a study of CD8+CD57+ T cells in acquired aplastic anemia. TCRdb re-derived calls from the reads in MiXCR, one entry per CDR3 protein. The sample yields over 250,000 distinct CDR3 sequences, approximately 57% seen once. Sequencing input: sorted CD4+, CD8+, or CD8+CD57+ T cells (not recorded which) from PBMCs. The receptors come from a human donor with aplastic anemia. Both conserved end residues are part of each CDR3.

J gene | V gene | CDR3 protein
TRBJ2-1 | TRBV7-9 | CASSRSGGAGNEQFF
TRBJ2-7 | TRBV19 | CASSIGEGPYEQYF
TRBJ2-6 | TRBV7-3 | CASSPGPGANVLTF
TRBJ1-2 | TRBV7-2 | CAGSGTGDTDGYTF
TRBJ2-7 | TRBV29-1 | CSVESDSPYEQYF
TRBJ2-7 | TRBV7-9 | CASSLGGGTRYYRGYEQYF
TRBJ2-7 | TRBV20-1 | CSAGDMGLYEQYF
TRBJ2-6 | TRBV9 | CASSVQGRGLSGANVLTF
TRBJ1-2 | TRBV2 | CASRELWTEYGYTF
TRBJ1-1 | TRBV5-1 | CASSLVGQGETEAFF
TRBJ2-3 | TRBV7-9 | CASSLTGTDTQYF
TRBJ2-1 | TRBV7-3 | CASSPLPSGGPEQFF
TRBJ1-1 | TRBV24-1 | CATSDYRGTEAFF
TRBJ1-1 | TRBV2 | CASSGRSPEASF
TRBJ2-2 | TRBV7-8 | CASSIVGQGRDTGELFF
TRBJ1-6 | TRBV19 | CARAFRGNSPLHF
TRBJ1-1 | TRBV2 | CASVWNTEAFF
TRBJ2-2 | TRBV7-9 | CASSLPELGTGELFF
TRBJ2-1 | TRBV11-2 | CASSLRTSLWIYNEQFF
TRBJ2-7 | TRBV19 | CASTHRTGGAYEQYF